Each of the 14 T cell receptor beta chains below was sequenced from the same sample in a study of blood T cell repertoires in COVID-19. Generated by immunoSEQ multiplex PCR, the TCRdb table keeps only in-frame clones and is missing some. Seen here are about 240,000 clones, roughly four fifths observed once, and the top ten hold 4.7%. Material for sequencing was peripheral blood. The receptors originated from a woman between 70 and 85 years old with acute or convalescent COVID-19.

The CDR3 region is CASTNHAAFSGDRGGYTF. The CDR3 coding sequence is TGTGCCAGCACCAACCATGCTGCATTTTCAGGGGATCGGGGTGGCTACACCTTC. V usage is TRBV2 and J usage is TRBJ1-2, with D possibly TRBD1 on 6 matching bases. The germline V and J ends were trimmed by 7 bases and 7 bases, with 31 bases remaining between them. Germline V gives CDR1 SNHLY, CDR2 FYNNEI. The CDR3 is 18 residues long.

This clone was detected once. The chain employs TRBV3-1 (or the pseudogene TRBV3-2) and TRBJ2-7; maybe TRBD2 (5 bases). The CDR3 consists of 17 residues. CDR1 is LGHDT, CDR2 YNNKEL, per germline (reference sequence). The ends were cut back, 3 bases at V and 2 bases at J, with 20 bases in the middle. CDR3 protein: CASSHRLREASTYEQYF. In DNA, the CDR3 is TGTGCCAGCAGCCACCGACTTCGGGAAGCGTCGACCTACGAGCAGTACTTC.

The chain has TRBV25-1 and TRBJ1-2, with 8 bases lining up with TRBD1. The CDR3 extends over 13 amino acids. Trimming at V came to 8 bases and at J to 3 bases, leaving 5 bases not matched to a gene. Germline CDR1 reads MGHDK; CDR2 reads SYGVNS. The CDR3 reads CASGDRRDYGYTF. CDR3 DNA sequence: TGTGCCAGCGGGGACAGGAGGGACTATGGCTACACCTTC.

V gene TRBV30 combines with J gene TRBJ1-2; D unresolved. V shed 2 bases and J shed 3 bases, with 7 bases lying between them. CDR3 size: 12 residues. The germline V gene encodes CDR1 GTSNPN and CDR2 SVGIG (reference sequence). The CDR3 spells CAWSPEYYGYTF. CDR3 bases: TGTGCCTGGAGTCCAGAATACTATGGCTACACCTTC. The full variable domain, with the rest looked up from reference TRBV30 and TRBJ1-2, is SQTIHQWPATLVQPVGSPLSLECTVEGTSNPNLYWYRQAAGRGLQLLFYSVGIGQISSEVPQNLSASRPQDRQFILSSKKLLLSDSGFYLCAWSPEYYGYTFGSGTRLTVV.

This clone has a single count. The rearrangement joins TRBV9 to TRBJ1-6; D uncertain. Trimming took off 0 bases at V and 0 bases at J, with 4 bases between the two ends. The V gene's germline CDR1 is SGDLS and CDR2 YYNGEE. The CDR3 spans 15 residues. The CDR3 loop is CASSVASSYNSPLHF. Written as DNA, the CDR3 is TGTGCCAGCAGCGTAGCCAGCTCCTATAATTCACCCCTCCACTTT.

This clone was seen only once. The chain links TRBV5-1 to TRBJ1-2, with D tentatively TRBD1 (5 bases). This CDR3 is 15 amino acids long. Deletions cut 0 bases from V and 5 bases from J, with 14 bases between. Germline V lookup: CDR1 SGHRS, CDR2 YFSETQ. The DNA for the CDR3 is TGCGCCAGCAGCTTGGCACAGGTCGATATTTATGGCTACACCTTC. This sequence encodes CASSLAQVDIYGYTF.

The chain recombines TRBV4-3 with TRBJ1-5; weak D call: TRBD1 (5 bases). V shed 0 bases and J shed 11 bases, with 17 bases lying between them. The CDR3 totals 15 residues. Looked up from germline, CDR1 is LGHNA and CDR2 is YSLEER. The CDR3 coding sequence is TGCGCCAGCAGCCAAGATTGGAGGGAAACGGGGGCCCAGCATTTT. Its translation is CASSQDWRETGAQHF.

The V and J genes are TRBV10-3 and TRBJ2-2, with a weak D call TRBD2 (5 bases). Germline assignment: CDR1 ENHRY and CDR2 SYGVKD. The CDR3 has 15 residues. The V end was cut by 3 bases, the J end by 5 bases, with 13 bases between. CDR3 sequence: CAISERTRGTGELFF. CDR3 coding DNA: TGTGCCATCAGTGAACGGACTCGGGGTACCGGGGAGCTGTTTTTT.

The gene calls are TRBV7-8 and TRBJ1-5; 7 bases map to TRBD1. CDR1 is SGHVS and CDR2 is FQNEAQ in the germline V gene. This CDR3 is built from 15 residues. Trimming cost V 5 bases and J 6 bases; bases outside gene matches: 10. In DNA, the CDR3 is TGTGCCAGCAGCCCTACAAGAGGGGGCTTTCAGCCCCAGCATTTT. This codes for CASSPTRGGFQPQHF.

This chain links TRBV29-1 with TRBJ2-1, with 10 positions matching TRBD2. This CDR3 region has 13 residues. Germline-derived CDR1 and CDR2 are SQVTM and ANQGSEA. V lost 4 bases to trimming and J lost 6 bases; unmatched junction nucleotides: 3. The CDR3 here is CSVARTSGNEQFF. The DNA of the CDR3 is TGCAGCGTTGCTCGGACTAGCGGCAATGAGCAGTTCTTC.

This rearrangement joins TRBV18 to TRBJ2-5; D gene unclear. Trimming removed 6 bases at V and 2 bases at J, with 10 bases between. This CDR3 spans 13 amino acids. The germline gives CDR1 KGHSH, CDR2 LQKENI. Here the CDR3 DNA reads TGTGCCAGCTCTTCGGGTAATCAAGAGACCCAGTACTTC. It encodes CASSSGNQETQYF.

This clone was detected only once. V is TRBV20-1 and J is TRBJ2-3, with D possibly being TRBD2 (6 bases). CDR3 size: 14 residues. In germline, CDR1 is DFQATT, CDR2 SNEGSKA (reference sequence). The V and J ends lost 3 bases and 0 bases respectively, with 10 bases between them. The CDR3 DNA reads TGCAGTGCTAGTTGGGGGACTAGCACAGATACGCAGTATTTT. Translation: CSASWGTSTDTQYF.

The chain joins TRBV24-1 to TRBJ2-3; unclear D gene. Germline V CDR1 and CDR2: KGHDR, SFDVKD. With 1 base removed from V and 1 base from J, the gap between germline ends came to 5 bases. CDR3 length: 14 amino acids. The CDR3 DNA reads TGTGCCACCAGTGATTTCACAGGCACAGATACGCAGTATTTT. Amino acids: CATSDFTGTDTQYF.

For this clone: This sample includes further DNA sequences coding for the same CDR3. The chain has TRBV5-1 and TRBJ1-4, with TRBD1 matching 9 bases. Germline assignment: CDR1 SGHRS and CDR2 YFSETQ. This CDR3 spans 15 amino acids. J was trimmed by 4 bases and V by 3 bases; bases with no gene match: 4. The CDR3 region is CASSSGTGFNEKLFF. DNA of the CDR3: TGCGCCAGCAGCTCGGGGACAGGGTTTAATGAAAAACTGTTTTTT.